This TCR beta chain originates from a study of blood T cell repertoires in COVID-19. Study-wide context: COVID-19 samples collected from the United States, Italy and Spain covered acute and convalescent phases. From T cells, B-cell-depleted T cells, or PBMCs came the material, which was cDNA or gDNA.

Per the authors' pipeline: By means of reference gene primer amplification, nucleated cell counts were estimated. Repertoires were generated with immunoSEQ multiplex PCR, while TCRdb's copy carries only in-frame clones and drops some. V, J and clone size reflect that table, while D and trimming were determined from the DNA. The top ten hold just under 20% of the sample, which has 20,000 or so clones, roughly nine tenths seen once. Trimming pared 7 bases from V and 4 bases from J, leaving 16 bases between. Germline CDR1 reads LNHDA; CDR2 reads SQIVND (reference sequence). There are 14 residues in the CDR3.

Sequencing was carried out using peripheral blood. The TCR originated in a human donor in a cohort sampled during active COVID-19. The V and J genes are TRBV19 and TRBJ1-1; D unresolved. CDR3 protein: CASTPMWSGTEAFF. DNA for the CDR3: TGTGCCAGTACTCCTATGTGGTCAGGCACTGAAGCTTTCTTT.